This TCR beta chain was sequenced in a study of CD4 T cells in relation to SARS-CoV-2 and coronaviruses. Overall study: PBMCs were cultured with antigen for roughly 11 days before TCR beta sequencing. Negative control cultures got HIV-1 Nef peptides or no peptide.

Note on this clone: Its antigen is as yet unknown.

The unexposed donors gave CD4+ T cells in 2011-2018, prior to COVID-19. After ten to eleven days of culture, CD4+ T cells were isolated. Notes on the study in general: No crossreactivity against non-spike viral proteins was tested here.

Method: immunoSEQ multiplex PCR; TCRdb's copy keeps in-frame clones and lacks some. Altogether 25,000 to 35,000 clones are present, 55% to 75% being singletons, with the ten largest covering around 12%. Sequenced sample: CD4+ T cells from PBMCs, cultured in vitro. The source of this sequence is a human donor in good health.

The CDR3 nucleotides read TGTGCCAGCAGTGTAGGACAGGGGGCTGAAGCTTTCTTT. Protein sequence: CASSVGQGAEAFF. This chain joins TRBV25-1 and TRBJ1-1; 10 bases agree with TRBD1. V lost 4 bases and J lost 6; bases outside the gene matches: 2. The CDR3 contains 13 residues. CDR1 is MGHDK, CDR2 SYGVNS, per germline. Full variable domain (missing parts from reference TRBV25-1 and TRBJ1-1): EADIYQTPRYLVIGTGKKITLECSQTMGHDKMYWYQQDPGMELHLIHYSYGVNSTEKGDLSSESTVSRIRTEHFPLTLESARPSHTSQYLCASSVGQGAEAFFGQGTRLTVV.